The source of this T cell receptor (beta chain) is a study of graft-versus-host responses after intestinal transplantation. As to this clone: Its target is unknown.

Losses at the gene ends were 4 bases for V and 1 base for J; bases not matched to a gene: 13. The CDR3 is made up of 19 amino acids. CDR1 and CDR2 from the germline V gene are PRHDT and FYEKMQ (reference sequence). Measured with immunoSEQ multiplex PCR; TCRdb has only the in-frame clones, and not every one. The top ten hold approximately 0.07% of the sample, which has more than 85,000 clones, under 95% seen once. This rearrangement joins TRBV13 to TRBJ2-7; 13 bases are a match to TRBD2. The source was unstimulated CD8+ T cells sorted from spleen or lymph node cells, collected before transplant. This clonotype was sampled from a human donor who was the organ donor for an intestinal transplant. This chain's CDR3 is CASSSKAGLAGYFSYEQYF. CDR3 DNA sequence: TGTGCCAGCAGCTCCAAGGCGGGACTAGCGGGATACTTTTCCTACGAGCAGTACTTC.